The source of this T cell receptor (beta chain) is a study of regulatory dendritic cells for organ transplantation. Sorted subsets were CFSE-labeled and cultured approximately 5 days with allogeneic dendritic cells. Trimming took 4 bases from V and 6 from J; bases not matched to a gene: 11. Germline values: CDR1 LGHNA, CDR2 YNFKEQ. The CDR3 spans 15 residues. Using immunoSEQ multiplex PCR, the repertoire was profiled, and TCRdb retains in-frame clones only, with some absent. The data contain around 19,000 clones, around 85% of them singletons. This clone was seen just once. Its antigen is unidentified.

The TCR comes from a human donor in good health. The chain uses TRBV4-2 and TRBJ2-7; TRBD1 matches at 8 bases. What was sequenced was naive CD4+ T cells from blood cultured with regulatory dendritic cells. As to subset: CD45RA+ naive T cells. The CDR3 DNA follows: TGTGCCAGCAGCCGAAATCTGGGGACAGGAGCCGAGCAGTACTTC. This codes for CASSRNLGTGAEQYF.